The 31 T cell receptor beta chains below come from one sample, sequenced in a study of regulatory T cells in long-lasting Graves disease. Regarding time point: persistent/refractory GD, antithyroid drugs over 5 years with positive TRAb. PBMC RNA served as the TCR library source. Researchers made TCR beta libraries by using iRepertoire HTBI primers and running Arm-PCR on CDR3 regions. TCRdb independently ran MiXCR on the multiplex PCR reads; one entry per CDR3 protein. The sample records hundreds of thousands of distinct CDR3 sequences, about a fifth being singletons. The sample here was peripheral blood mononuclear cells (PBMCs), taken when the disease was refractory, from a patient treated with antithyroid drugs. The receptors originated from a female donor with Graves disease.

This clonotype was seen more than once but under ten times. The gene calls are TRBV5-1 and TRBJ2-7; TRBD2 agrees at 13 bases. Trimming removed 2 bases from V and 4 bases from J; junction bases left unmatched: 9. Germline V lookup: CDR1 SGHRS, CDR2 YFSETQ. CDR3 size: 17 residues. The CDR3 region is CASSFGTSGRAGYEQYF. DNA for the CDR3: TGCGCCAGCAGCTTTGGCACTAGCGGGAGGGCCGGATACGAGCAGTACTTC. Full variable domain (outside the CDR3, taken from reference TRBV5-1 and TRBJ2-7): KAGVTQTPRYLIKTRGQQVTLSCSPISGHRSVSWYQQTPGQGLQFLFEYFSETQRNKGNFPGRFSGRQFSNSRSEMNVSTLELGDSALYLCASSFGTSGRAGYEQYFGPGTRLTVT.

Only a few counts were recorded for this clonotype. The chain's CDR3 is CASSLVAGEGKDTQYF. The CDR3 DNA sequence: TGTGCCAGCAGTTTAGTTGCGGGAGAGGGGAAAGATACGCAGTATTTT. The chain is built from TRBV12-3 or TRBV12-4 and TRBJ2-3; 7 bases map to TRBD2. This CDR3 is built from 16 residues. The trim removed 1 base at V and 5 bases at J, leaving 9 bases unmatched.

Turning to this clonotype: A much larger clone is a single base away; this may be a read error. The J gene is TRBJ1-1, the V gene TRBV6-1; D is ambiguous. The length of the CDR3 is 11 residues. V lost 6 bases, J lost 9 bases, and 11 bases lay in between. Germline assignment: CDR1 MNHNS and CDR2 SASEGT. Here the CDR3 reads CASREVQQAFF. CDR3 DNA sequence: TGTGCCAGCAGGGAGGTACAGCAAGCTTTCTTT.

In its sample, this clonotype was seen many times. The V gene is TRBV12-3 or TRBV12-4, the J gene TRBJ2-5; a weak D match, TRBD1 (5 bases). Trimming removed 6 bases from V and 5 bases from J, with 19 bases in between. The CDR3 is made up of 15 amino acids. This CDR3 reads CASSLGTIKGETQYF. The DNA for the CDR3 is TGTGCCAGCAGCTTGGGTACAATTAAGGGGGAGACCCAGTACTTC.

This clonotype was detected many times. The CDR3: CASSLDPRQGVGAFF. CDR3 coding DNA: TGTGCCAGCAGCTTAGATCCCAGGCAAGGGGTGGGAGCTTTCTTT. This chain uses TRBV11-2 with TRBJ1-1, with D perhaps matching TRBD1 (5 bases). Germline CDR1 is SGHAT and CDR2 is FQNNGV. This CDR3 has 15 residues. With 0 bases removed from V and 10 bases from J, the gap between germline ends came to 18 bases.

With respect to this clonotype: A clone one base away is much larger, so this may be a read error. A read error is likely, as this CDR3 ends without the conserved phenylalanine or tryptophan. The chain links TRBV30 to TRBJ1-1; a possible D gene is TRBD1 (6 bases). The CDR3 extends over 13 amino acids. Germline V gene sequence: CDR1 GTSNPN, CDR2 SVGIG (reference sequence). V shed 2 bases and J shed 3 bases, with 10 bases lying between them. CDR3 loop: CAWSRGRDTEAFL. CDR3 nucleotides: TGTGCCTGGAGTAGGGGGAGGGACACTGAAGCTTTCCTT.

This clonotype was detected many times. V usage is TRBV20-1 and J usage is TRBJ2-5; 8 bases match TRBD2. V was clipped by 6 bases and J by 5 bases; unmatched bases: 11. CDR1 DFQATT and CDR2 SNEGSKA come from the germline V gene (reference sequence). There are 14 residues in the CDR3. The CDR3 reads CSAPLSGSFETQYF. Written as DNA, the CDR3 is TGCAGTGCCCCTCTCAGCGGGAGCTTCGAGACCCAGTACTTC.

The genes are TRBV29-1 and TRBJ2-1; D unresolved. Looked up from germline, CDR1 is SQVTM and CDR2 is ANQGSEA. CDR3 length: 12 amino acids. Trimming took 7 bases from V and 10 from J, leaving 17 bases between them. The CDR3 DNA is TGCAGCGCCCTCTACACCCTGGGCGAGCAGTTCTTC. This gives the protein CSALYTLGEQFF.

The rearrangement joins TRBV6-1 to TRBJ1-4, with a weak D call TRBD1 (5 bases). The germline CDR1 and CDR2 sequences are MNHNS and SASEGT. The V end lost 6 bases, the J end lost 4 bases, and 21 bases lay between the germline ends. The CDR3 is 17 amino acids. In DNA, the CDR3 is TGTGCCAGCAGCCCGTCGTCCCGGTGGGGGATTAATGAAAAACTGTTTTTT. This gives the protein CASSPSSRWGINEKLFF.

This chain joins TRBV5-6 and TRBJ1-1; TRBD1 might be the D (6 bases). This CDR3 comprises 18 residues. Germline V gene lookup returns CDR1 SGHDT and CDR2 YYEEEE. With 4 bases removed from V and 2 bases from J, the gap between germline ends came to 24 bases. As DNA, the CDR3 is TGTGCCAGCAGCGCGCCTCGGGGGCGGGGTGGGACTAACACTGAAGCTTTCTTT. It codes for CASSAPRGRGGTNTEAFF.

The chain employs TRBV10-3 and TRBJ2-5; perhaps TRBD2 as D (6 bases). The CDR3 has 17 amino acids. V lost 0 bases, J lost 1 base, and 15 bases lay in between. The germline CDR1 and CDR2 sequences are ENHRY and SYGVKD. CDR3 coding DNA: TGTGCCATCAGTGAGTCGACTGTTTCTAGCGCCCAAGAGACCCAGTACTTC. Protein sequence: CAISESTVSSAQETQYF.

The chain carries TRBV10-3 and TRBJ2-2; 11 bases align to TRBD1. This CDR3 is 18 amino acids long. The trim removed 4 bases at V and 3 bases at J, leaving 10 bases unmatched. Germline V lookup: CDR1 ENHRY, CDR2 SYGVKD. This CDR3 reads CAISVTTGGQGDTGELFF. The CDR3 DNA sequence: TGTGCCATCAGTGTGACGACGGGGGGACAGGGGGACACCGGGGAGCTGTTTTTT.

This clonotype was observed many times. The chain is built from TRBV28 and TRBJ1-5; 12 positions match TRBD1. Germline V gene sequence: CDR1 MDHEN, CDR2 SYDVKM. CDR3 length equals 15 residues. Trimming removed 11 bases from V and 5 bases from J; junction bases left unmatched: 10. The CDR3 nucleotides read TGTGCCTCTGTGGCCGGGACAGGGGGCTATCAGCCCCAGCATTTT. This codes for CASVAGTGGYQPQHF.

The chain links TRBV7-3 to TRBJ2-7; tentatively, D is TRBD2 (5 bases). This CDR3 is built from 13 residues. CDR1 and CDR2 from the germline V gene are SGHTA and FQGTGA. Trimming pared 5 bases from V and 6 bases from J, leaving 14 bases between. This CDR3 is CASSQDDRGEQYF. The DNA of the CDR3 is TGTGCCAGCAGCCAGGACGACCGGGGCGAGCAGTACTTC.

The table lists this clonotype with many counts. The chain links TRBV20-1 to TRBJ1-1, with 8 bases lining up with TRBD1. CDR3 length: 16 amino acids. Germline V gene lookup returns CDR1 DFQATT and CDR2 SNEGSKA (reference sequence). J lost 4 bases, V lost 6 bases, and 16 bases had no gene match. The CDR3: CSARPPAGGKSTEAFF. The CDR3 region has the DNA TGCAGTGCGCGACCACCCGCAGGGGGCAAGAGCACTGAAGCTTTCTTT.

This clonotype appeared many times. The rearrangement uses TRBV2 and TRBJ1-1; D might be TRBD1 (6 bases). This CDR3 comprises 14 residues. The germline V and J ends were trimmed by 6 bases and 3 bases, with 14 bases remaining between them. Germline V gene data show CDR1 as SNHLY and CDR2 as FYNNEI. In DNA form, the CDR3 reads TGTGCCAGCAGGAGGGGGATGTCGGACACTGAAGCTTTCTTT. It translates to CASRRGMSDTEAFF.

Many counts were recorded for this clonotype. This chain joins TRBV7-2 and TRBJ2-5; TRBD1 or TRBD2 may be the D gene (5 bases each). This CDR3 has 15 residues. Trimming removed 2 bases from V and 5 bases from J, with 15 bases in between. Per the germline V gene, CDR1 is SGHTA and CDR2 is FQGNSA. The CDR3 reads CASSLSGPPGETQYF. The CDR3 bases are TGTGCCAGCAGCTTATCGGGGCCCCCGGGCGAGACCCAGTACTTC.

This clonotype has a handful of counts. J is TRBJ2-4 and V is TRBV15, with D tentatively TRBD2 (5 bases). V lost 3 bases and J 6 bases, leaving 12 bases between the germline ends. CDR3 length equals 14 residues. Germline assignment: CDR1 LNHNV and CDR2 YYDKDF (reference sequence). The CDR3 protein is CATSRDSASNIQYF. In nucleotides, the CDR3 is TGTGCCACCAGCAGGGATAGCGCTTCAAACATTCAGTACTTC. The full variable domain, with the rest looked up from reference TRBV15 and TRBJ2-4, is DAMVIQNPRYQVTQFGKPVTLSCSQTLNHNVMYWYQQKSSQAPKLLFHYYDKDFNNEADTPDNFQSRRPNTSFCFLDIRSPGLGDTAMYLCATSRDSASNIQYFGAGTRLSVL.

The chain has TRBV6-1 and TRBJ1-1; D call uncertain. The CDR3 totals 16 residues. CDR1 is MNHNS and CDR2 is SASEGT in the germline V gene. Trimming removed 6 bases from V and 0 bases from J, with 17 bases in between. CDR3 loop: CASSRGRRLMNTEAFF. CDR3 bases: TGTGCCAGCAGCAGAGGACGGCGACTCATGAACACTGAAGCTTTCTTT.

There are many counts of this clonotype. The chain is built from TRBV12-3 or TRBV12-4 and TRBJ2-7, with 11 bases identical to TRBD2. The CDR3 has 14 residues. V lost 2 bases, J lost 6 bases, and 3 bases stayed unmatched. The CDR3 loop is CASSLTSGSCEQYF. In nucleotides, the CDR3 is TGTGCCAGCAGTTTAACTAGCGGGAGCTGCGAGCAGTACTTC.

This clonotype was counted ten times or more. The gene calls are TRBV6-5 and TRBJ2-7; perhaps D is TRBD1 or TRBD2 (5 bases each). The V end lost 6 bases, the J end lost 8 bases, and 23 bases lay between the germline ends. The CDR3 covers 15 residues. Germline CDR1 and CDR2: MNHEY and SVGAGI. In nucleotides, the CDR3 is TGTGCCAGCAGCTACGGACCCGGAGGTCTGGGACAGCAGTACTTC. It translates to CASSYGPGGLGQQYF.

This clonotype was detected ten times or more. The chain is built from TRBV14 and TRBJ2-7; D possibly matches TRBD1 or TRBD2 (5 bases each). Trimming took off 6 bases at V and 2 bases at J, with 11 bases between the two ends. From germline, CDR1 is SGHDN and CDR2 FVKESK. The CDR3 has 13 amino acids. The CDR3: CASSYGTPYEQYF. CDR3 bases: TGTGCCAGCAGTTACGGGACCCCCTACGAGCAGTACTTC.

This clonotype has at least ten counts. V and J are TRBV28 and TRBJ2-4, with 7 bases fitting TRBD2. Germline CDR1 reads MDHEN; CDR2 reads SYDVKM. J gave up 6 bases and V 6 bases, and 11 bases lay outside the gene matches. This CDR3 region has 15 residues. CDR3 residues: CASSPPLGLLNIQYF. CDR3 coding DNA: TGTGCCAGCAGCCCCCCCTTGGGACTACTAAACATTCAGTACTTC.

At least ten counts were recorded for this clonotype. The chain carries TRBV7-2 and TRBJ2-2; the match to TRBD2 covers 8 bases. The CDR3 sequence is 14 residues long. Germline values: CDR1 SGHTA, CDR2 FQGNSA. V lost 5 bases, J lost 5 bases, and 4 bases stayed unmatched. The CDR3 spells CASSPQRGTGELFF. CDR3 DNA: TGTGCCAGCAGCCCTCAGCGGGGGACCGGGGAGCTGTTTTTT.

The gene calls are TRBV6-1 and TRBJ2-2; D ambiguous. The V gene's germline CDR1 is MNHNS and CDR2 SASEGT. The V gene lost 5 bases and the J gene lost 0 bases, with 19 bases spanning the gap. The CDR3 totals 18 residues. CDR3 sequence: CASSSLWIGATNTGELFF. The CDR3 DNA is TGTGCCAGCAGTAGCCTTTGGATTGGCGCAACGAACACCGGGGAGCTGTTTTTT.

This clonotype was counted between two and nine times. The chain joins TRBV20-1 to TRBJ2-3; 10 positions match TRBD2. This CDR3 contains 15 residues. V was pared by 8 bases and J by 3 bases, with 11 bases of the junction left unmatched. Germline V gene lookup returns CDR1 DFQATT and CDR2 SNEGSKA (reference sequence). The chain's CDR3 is CSSPVAGGWTDTQYF. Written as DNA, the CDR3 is TGCAGTTCCCCCGTAGCGGGAGGATGGACAGATACGCAGTATTTT.

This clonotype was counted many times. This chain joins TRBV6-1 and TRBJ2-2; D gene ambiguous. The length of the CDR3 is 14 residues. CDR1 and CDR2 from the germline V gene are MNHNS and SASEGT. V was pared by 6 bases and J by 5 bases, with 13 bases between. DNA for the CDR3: TGTGCCAGCAGCCCCGGCACTACGACCGGGGAGCTGTTTTTT. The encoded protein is CASSPGTTTGELFF.

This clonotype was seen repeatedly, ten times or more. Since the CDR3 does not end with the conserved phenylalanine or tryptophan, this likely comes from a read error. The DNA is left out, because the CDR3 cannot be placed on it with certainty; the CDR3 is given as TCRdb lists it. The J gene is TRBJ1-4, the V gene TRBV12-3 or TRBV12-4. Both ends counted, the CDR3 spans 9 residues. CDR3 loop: CASSSPGRA.

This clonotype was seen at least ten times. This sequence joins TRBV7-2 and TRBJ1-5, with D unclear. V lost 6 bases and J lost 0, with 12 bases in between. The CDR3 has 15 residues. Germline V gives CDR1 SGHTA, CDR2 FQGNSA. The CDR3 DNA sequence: TGTGCCAGCAGTTCGTCCGGGTATAGCAATCAGCCCCAGCATTTT. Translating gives CASSSSGYSNQPQHF.

The CDR3 DNA follows: TGTGCCTGGAGTGTAAACATAGGCTACGAGCAGTACTTC. Protein product: CAWSVNIGYEQYF. This chain connects TRBV30 to TRBJ2-7; D gene ambiguous. The CDR3 sequence is 13 residues long. V shed 0 bases and J shed 3 bases, with 9 bases lying between them. Germline-derived CDR1 and CDR2 are GTSNPN and SVGIG (reference sequence).

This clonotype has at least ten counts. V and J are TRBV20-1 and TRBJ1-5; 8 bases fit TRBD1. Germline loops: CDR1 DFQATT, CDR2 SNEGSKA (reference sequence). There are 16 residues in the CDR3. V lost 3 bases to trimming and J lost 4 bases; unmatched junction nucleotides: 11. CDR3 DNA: TGCAGTGCTAGTTCCGTCGGACAGGGAGAAAATCAGCCCCAGCATTTT. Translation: CSASSVGQGENQPQHF.